This TCR beta chain was recovered during a study of blood T cell repertoires in COVID-19. Study-wide background: The study drew acute and convalescent COVID-19 samples from the United States, Italy and Spain.

With 4 bases removed from V and 8 bases from J, the gap between germline ends came to 12 bases. CDR3 length: 14 amino acids. Germline V lookup: CDR1 SNHLY, CDR2 FYNNEI. This clone was picked up many times. The cohort comprised adults aged about 18 to 89 years residing in 24 US areas. Authors' data handling: For nucleated cells, counts were estimated from reference gene primer amplification. Generated by immunoSEQ multiplex PCR, the TCRdb table keeps only in-frame clones and is missing some. D and trimming come from the DNA, and the V and J calls and clone size come from that table. The repertoire consists of some 200,000 clones, with approximately 80% occurring once and the leading ten covering 12%.

The specimen was PBMCs or T cells enriched from blood (not recorded which). The clonotype originates from a man aged 40-49 years who had recovered from COVID-19. This sequence joins TRBV2 and TRBJ1-6; D is unclear. CDR3: CASSAGFRDSPLHF. The CDR3 nucleotides are TGTGCCAGCAGTGCCGGCTTTCGGGATTCACCCCTCCACTTT.